This T cell receptor (beta chain) comes out of a study of blood T cell repertoires in COVID-19. The overall study: Both acute and convalescent COVID-19 samples were obtained from the United States, Italy and Spain. In each case, the material was cDNA or gDNA derived from T cells, B-cell-depleted T cells, or PBMCs.

Sequencing was performed with immunoSEQ multiplex PCR; in TCRdb, only in-frame clones are kept and a portion is missing. Here the sample spans 150,000 to 200,000 clones, 74% being singletons. V was pared by 5 bases and J by 5 bases, with 11 bases of the junction left unmatched. The CDR3 sequence is 17 residues long. The germline CDR1 and CDR2 sequences are SGHTA and FQGTGA. The sample holds one count of this clone. This chain uses TRBV7-3 with TRBJ2-2; 10 nucleotides align to TRBD2. The sequence was obtained from a woman of 80 years or more with acute or convalescent COVID-19. Sample: peripheral blood. The CDR3 loop reads CASSQGLAGALTGELFF. The DNA of the CDR3 is TGTGCCAGCAGCCAAGGGCTAGCGGGAGCGTTAACCGGGGAGCTGTTTTTT.